This record covers a single TCR beta chain. The antigen is unknown. The data belong to a study of T cell responses to AZD1222 COVID-19 vaccine. Study-level information: Pooled together were second doses at about 4 or about 12 weeks.

Overall study findings and caveats: A mostly white British donor set with more females was recruited, and clonal diversity was possibly underestimated. Vaccine-associated CD4 TCRs ranged over spike, dominating at 160-218 and 743-854.

Generated by immunoSEQ multiplex PCR, the TCRdb table keeps only in-frame clones and is missing some. The sample has about 85,000 clones, roughly 90% seen once. This CDR3 contains 18 residues. This clonotype was sampled from an adult in good health. Source: peripheral blood, taken on day 0 of AZD1222 vaccination. V usage is TRBV12-2 and J usage is TRBJ2-3; no DNA check was done on the table's D call, TRBD2. TRBV12-2 is listed as a pseudogene. Here the CDR3 reads CASRLVRGDAGDTDTQYF. The CDR3 DNA reads TGTGCAAGTCGCTTAGTGCGGGGGGATGCGGGGGACACAGATACGCAGTATTTT.